The next 29 T cell receptor beta chains were all read from a single sample in a study of T-cell reconstitution after alpha-beta-depleted transplantation in children. It was with unique molecular identifiers that the TCRbeta library was prepared. TCRdb re-analysed the PCR reads in MiXCR, keeping a single row per CDR3 protein. The table lists nearly 350,000 distinct CDR3 sequences, about a sixth of them singletons. The sequencing used PBMCs, mostly from graft donor cells, collected 360 days after TCRalphabeta/CD19-depleted stem cell transplant. These receptors came from a male patient aged 2-15 years who had a stem cell transplant for acute lymphoblastic leukemia, so the T cells may come from the graft donor.

Only a few counts were recorded for this clonotype. This chain uses TRBV10-3 with TRBJ1-2; D is unclear. CDR1 ENHRY and CDR2 SYGVKD come from the germline V gene. The CDR3 covers 13 residues. V gave up 2 bases and J gave up 9 bases, with 13 bases separating them. The CDR3 sequence: CAISEEVRGRYTF. For the CDR3, the DNA is TGTGCCATCAGTGAGGAGGTGAGAGGGCGCTACACCTTC.

The chain uses TRBV6-1 and TRBJ2-7; D unclear. V was shortened by 2 bases and J by 2 bases, with 7 bases between the two germline ends. This CDR3 has 13 residues. The germline V gene has CDR1 MNHNS and CDR2 SASEGT. The CDR3 reads CASSEWPPYEQYF. In DNA form, the CDR3 reads TGTGCCAGCAGTGAATGGCCACCCTACGAGCAGTACTTC.

In DNA form, the CDR3 reads TGTGCCTGGAGCCCCCTTTCCCGCACCGGCTACACCTTC. Protein: CAWSPLSRTGYTF. The chain employs TRBV30 and TRBJ1-2; D not resolved. The V gene's germline CDR1 is GTSNPN and CDR2 SVGIG (reference sequence). Trimming cost V 3 bases and J 8 bases, with 16 bases left between them. CDR3 length: 13 amino acids.

This clonotype was detected only a few times. The CDR3 protein is CSAMGAGGPDTQYF. Here the CDR3 DNA reads TGCAGTGCTATGGGAGCGGGAGGGCCAGATACGCAGTATTTT. This rearrangement joins TRBV20-1 to TRBJ2-3; 10 positions match TRBD2. J was trimmed by 4 bases and V by 4 bases; bases with no gene match: 5. Germline CDR1 and CDR2: DFQATT and SNEGSKA (reference sequence). The CDR3 is 14 residues long.

This clonotype was observed a handful of times. V usage is TRBV7-9 and J usage is TRBJ2-1, with D perhaps matching TRBD2 (6 bases). This CDR3 has 19 residues. The ends were cut back, 1 base at V and 0 bases at J, with 19 bases in the middle. The V gene's germline CDR1 is SEHNR and CDR2 FQNEAQ (reference sequence). CDR3 DNA: TGTGCCAGCAGCTTAGTAACGGGAGTCTACCCTAGCTCCTACAATGAGCAGTTCTTC. Amino acid sequence: CASSLVTGVYPSSYNEQFF. Drawing the rest from reference TRBV7-9 and TRBJ2-1, the complete variable domain is DTGVSQNPRHKITKRGQNVTFRCDPISEHNRLYWYRQTLGQGPEFLTYFQNEAQLEKSRLLSDRFSAERPKGSFSTLEIQRTEQGDSAMYLCASSLVTGVYPSSYNEQFFGPGTRLTVL.

The V gene is TRBV6-1, the J gene TRBJ2-1; 9 nucleotides line up with TRBD2. The V gene end was trimmed by 7 bases and the J gene end by 6 bases; junction bases not matched to a gene: 7. The CDR3 contains 14 residues. Germline CDR1 is MNHNS and CDR2 is SASEGT. CDR3 in amino acids: CASKPGLASNEQFF. Here the CDR3 DNA reads TGTGCCAGCAAACCGGGACTAGCTAGCAATGAGCAGTTCTTC.

This clonotype was counted at least ten times. The chain carries TRBV29-1 and TRBJ2-7; D is unclear. Trimming left V 4 bases short and J 0 bases short, with 7 bases between. Germline V gene sequence: CDR1 SQVTM, CDR2 ANQGSEA. The CDR3 spans 12 residues. The DNA of the CDR3 is TGCAGCGTTGGCGAGGACTCCTACGAGCAGTACTTC. It yields the protein CSVGEDSYEQYF.

The genes are TRBV7-3 and TRBJ2-5; 9 bases are a match to TRBD2. V trimming: 1 base; J trimming: 4 bases; junction bases outside the gene matches: 16. Germline values: CDR1 SGHTA, CDR2 FQGTGA. This CDR3 has 19 residues. CDR3 loop: CASSLKGYLAGGPGETQYF. Here the CDR3 DNA reads TGTGCCAGCAGCTTAAAGGGATATTTGGCGGGAGGGCCGGGAGAGACCCAGTACTTC.

This clonotype has a handful of counts. The chain carries TRBV4-3 and TRBJ2-1, with 7 positions matching TRBD2. The germline gives CDR1 LGHNA, CDR2 YSLEER. V gave up 3 bases and J gave up 0 bases; unmatched junction bases: 5. The CDR3 totals 16 residues. Here the CDR3 reads CASSQAAGLSYNEQFF. The CDR3 nucleotides read TGCGCCAGCAGCCAGGCAGCGGGGCTCTCCTACAATGAGCAGTTCTTC.

The V gene is TRBV28, the J gene TRBJ1-6; no definite D call. The germline gives CDR1 MDHEN, CDR2 SYDVKM. This CDR3 region has 14 residues. Trimming cost V 3 bases and J 9 bases, with 12 bases left between them. The CDR3 here is CASSFGGLVSPLHF. As DNA, the CDR3 is TGTGCCAGCAGTTTTGGCGGCTTGGTTTCACCCCTCCACTTT.

Points on this clonotype: Its ends do not fully match the called genes, so a read error is possible. The chain couples TRBV14 to TRBJ2-3; 8 positions match TRBD1. Germline V gene data show CDR1 as SGHDN and CDR2 as FVKESK. CDR3 size: 16 residues. The DNA of the CDR3 is TGTGCCAGCAGCCAAGCAGGGGGCCACGGGACAGTTACGCAGTATTTT. Its protein product is CASSQAGGHGTVTQYF.

The CDR3 region has the DNA TGTGCCATCAGAAAATTCCCGGGACTAGCAGGGTCCTACGAGCAGTACTTC. Translation: CAIRKFPGLAGSYEQYF. The J gene is TRBJ2-7, the V gene TRBV10-3; TRBD2 matches 9 bases. The V and J ends lost 6 bases and 1 base, in that order; junction bases with no gene match: 13. The germline V gene has CDR1 ENHRY and CDR2 SYGVKD. The CDR3 has 17 amino acids.

In this sample, this clonotype turned up a few times. This sequence joins TRBV5-1 and TRBJ1-5; possibly TRBD1 for D (6 bases). Germline CDR1 is SGHRS and CDR2 is YFSETQ. The V gene lost 2 bases and the J gene lost 2 bases, with 11 bases spanning the gap. The CDR3 extends over 15 amino acids. CDR3 loop: CASSLETGRNQPQHF. The DNA of the CDR3 is TGCGCCAGCAGCTTAGAGACAGGCCGCAATCAGCCCCAGCATTTT.

This clonotype was counted only a few times. The CDR3 loop reads CSAIGMNTEAFF. The CDR3 DNA reads as TGCAGTGCTATAGGGATGAACACTGAAGCTTTCTTT. The chain employs TRBV20-1 and TRBJ1-1; D not resolved. CDR3 length equals 12 residues. V lost 4 bases to trimming and J lost 0 bases, with 6 bases between them. Germline assignment: CDR1 DFQATT and CDR2 SNEGSKA (reference sequence).

This clonotype was picked up a small number of times. The chain employs TRBV20-1 and TRBJ2-7; TRBD1 matches 7 bases. Germline V CDR1 and CDR2: DFQATT, SNEGSKA (reference sequence). This CDR3 has 13 residues. The V segment lost 3 bases and the J segment 4 bases; nucleotides outside the gene matches: 6. In DNA, the CDR3 is TGCAGTGCTAGTTGGGACAGTTCGTACGAGCAGTACTTC. Its translation: CSASWDSSYEQYF.

This clonotype appeared many times. The V and J genes are TRBV5-1 and TRBJ1-4, with D hard to call. Looked up from germline, CDR1 is SGHRS and CDR2 is YFSETQ. The V end was cut by 0 bases, the J end by 5 bases, with 11 bases between. The CDR3 spans 15 residues. This CDR3 is CASSLVGPGNEKLFF. The DNA of the CDR3 is TGCGCCAGCAGCTTGGTAGGGCCCGGGAATGAAAAACTGTTTTTT.

This clonotype was counted a few times. The V call is TRBV15, the J call TRBJ2-1, with no clear D. V was clipped by 1 base and J by 4 bases, with 14 bases between them. Germline CDR1 reads LNHNV; CDR2 reads YYDKDF (reference sequence). This CDR3 is built from 16 residues. The CDR3 DNA is TGTGCCACCAGCAGAGGGGTGACGGAGCGATACAATGAGCAGTTCTTC. Translating it yields CATSRGVTERYNEQFF. Looking up the rest from reference TRBV15 and TRBJ2-1 gives the full variable domain: DAMVIQNPRYQVTQFGKPVTLSCSQTLNHNVMYWYQQKSSQAPKLLFHYYDKDFNNEADTPDNFQSRRPNTSFCFLDIRSPGLGDTAMYLCATSRGVTERYNEQFFGPGTRLTVL.

This clonotype was picked up a small number of times. The rearrangement uses TRBV5-1 and TRBJ2-7; D not certain. Germline assignment: CDR1 SGHRS and CDR2 YFSETQ. The length of the CDR3 is 14 residues. Trimming left V 2 bases short and J 3 bases short, with 12 bases between. The DNA for the CDR3 is TGCGCCAGCAGCTTCCTACCGACGGGCTACGAGCAGTACTTC. Protein: CASSFLPTGYEQYF.

This clonotype was counted only a few times. CDR3 loop: CASSKSLRPSYEQYF. The CDR3, as DNA: TGTGCCAGCAGCAAAAGCCTGAGACCATCCTACGAGCAGTACTTC. V usage is TRBV12-3 or TRBV12-4 and J usage is TRBJ2-7; D remains ambiguous. Trimming removed 6 bases at V and 1 base at J, with 16 bases between. The CDR3 covers 15 residues.

This chain links TRBV4-1 with TRBJ2-1, with 9 bases that match TRBD2. CDR1 and CDR2 (germline): MGHRA, YSYEKL. There are 16 residues in the CDR3. The V and J ends lost 1 base and 3 bases, in that order; junction bases with no gene match: 4. The CDR3 here is CASSQGLSGSYNEQFF. DNA of the CDR3: TGCGCCAGCAGCCAAGGCCTTAGCGGGAGCTACAATGAGCAGTTCTTC.

V and J are TRBV28 and TRBJ2-2, with D possibly being TRBD1 (6 bases). Deletions cut 3 bases from V and 4 bases from J, with 24 bases between. The CDR3 extends over 19 amino acids. Looked up from germline, CDR1 is MDHEN and CDR2 is SYDVKM. The CDR3 coding sequence is TGTGCCAGCAGTTTCCCGACCCCTTTCCGGGACACCTCCACCGGGGAGCTGTTTTTT. It codes for CASSFPTPFRDTSTGELFF.

The gene calls are TRBV28 and TRBJ2-1; 7 bases match TRBD2. The V and J ends lost 3 bases and 8 bases, in that order; junction bases with no gene match: 13. This CDR3 has 16 residues. Germline CDR1 reads MDHEN; CDR2 reads SYDVKM. The CDR3 region is CASSFVVGGRSDEQFF. CDR3 nucleotide sequence: TGTGCCAGCAGTTTCGTGGTAGGCGGGAGATCGGATGAGCAGTTCTTC.

This clonotype was detected only a few times. V gene TRBV14 combines with J gene TRBJ2-1; tentative D call: TRBD1 (6 bases). Germline V gene sequence: CDR1 SGHDN, CDR2 FVKESK. Trimming took 0 bases from V and 0 from J, leaving 9 bases between them. The CDR3 runs to 16 residues. DNA of the CDR3: TGTGCCAGCAGCCAAGAAGGACAGTTCTCCTACAATGAGCAGTTCTTC. It yields the protein CASSQEGQFSYNEQFF.

The CDR3 spells CASSQPGALLDTGELFF. In nucleotides, the CDR3 is TGCGCCAGCAGCCAACCCGGAGCCCTGCTAGACACCGGGGAGCTGTTTTTT. The chain has TRBV4-1 and TRBJ2-2; D is undetermined. Germline loops: CDR1 MGHRA, CDR2 YSYEKL. Deletions cut 2 bases from V and 3 bases from J, with 16 bases between. The CDR3 consists of 17 residues.

There are a few counts of this clonotype. The chain links TRBV4-3 to TRBJ1-5; no clear D gene. Trimming stripped 0 bases from V and 0 bases from J, with 0 bases between. In germline, CDR1 is LGHNA, CDR2 YSLEER. This CDR3 has 13 amino acids. This CDR3 reads CASSQDSNQPQHF. The CDR3 nucleotides read TGCGCCAGCAGCCAAGATAGCAATCAGCCCCAGCATTTT.

The chain employs TRBV29-1 and TRBJ2-2; D gene unclear. The germline V gene encodes CDR1 SQVTM and CDR2 ANQGSEA. CDR3 size: 12 residues. Between the trimmed V and J ends, which lost 4 bases and 6 bases, there was a span of 9 bases. The CDR3 here is CSVAVVAGELFF. CDR3 nucleotide sequence: TGCAGCGTTGCGGTCGTTGCCGGGGAGCTGTTTTTT.

This clonotype was counted a few times. The chain couples TRBV5-5 to TRBJ2-5, with D perhaps assigned TRBD1 or TRBD2 (5 bases each). CDR1 and CDR2 (germline): SGHKS, YYEKEE (reference sequence). Trimming shortened V by 0 bases and J by 2 bases, and 17 bases separated the two germline ends. The CDR3 is 17 residues long. The CDR3 region is CASSLVLSRGGQETQYF. Written as DNA, the CDR3 is TGTGCCAGCAGCTTGGTTCTCTCGAGGGGTGGGCAAGAGACCCAGTACTTC.

This clonotype has at least ten counts. The chain joins TRBV9 to TRBJ1-1, with 9 bases aligning to TRBD1. The junction had 2 bases not matched to a gene; V was cut back by 7 bases and J by 1 base. The CDR3 is 13 amino acids. Germline values: CDR1 SGDLS, CDR2 YYNGEE. The CDR3, as DNA: TGTGCCAGCGGACAGGGGACGAACACTGAAGCTTTCTTT. Translation: CASGQGTNTEAFF.

This clonotype was detected a few times. The chain carries TRBV27 and TRBJ1-2; D is uncertain. V lost 2 bases to trimming and J lost 7 bases, with 14 bases between them. Germline CDR1 reads MNHEY; CDR2 reads SMNVEV (reference sequence). This CDR3 region has 14 residues. The CDR3 loop is CASSLRNLIGGYTF. The DNA for the CDR3 is TGTGCCAGCAGTTTAAGGAACCTTATCGGTGGCTACACCTTC.